This T cell receptor (beta chain) was sequenced for a study of blood T cell repertoires in COVID-19. About the research overall: Sites in the United States, Italy and Spain provided acute and convalescent COVID-19 samples. T cells, B-cell-depleted T cells, or PBMCs supplied cDNA or gDNA.

The CDR3 totals 16 residues. V lost 5 bases and J lost 3, with 17 bases in between. Germline V CDR1 and CDR2: SGHAT, FQNNGV. Original handling: Cell counts per sample came from amplifying reference gene primers. Sequencing was performed with immunoSEQ multiplex PCR; in TCRdb, only in-frame clones are kept and a portion is missing. From that table come the V and J calls and clone size; the DNA was used to work out D and trimming. The table lists 200,000 to 250,000 clones, 70% to 85% of them singletons. The sequenced sample was peripheral blood. The receptor's source is a woman over 75 with acute or convalescent COVID-19. The rearrangement links TRBV11-2 to TRBJ2-1; D perhaps matches TRBD2 (6 bases). The chain's CDR3 is CASSQSRDSNYNEQFF. As DNA, the CDR3 is TGTGCCAGCAGCCAATCACGGGACTCTAACTACAATGAGCAGTTCTTC.